The following is a T cell receptor beta chain sequence with its context. Its antigen is unidentified. This sample was included in a study of T cell responses to AZD1222 COVID-19 vaccine. Profiling relied on immunoSEQ multiplex PCR, and the TCRdb table lists in-frame clones only, not all of them. Seen here are 120,000 to 150,000 clones, 70% to 90% observed once, and the top ten hold just over 5.5%. Study-level points and caveats: Researchers report vaccine-associated CD4 TCRs spanning spike, with dominance at 160-218 and 743-854. Reportedly, close to half of spike-specific TCRs are directed against unmutated variant regions. Clonal diversity was possibly underestimated, and the donors were mostly white British, with more females. At baseline, seropositivity was found in only a handful of AZD1222 recipients.

The CDR3 consists of 13 residues. Trimming removed 9 bases from V and 0 bases from J, with 11 bases in between. Germline-derived CDR1 and CDR2 are LNHDA and SQIVND (reference sequence). The TCR was taken from an adult in good health. The chain couples TRBV19 to TRBJ1-2; D possibly corresponds to TRBD1 (6 bases). Material: peripheral blood, obtained on day 0 of AZD1222 vaccination. The CDR3 nucleotides read TGTGCCAGCAGCGACAGGACTAACTATGGCTACACCTTC. Translated: CASSDRTNYGYTF.